Shown below are 14 T cell receptor beta chains from a single sample sequenced in a study of T cell repertoires and Cas9 in healthy adults. TCRdb's table, derived via immunoSEQ multiplex PCR, lists solely in-frame clones and lacks some. The table has approximately 14,000 clones, about 89% seen once; the top ten hold roughly 2%. The sample taken for sequencing was Tregs (CD4+, CD25+, CD127-, CD137-, CD154-) from PBMCs; culture status not recorded. These receptors were taken from a human donor in good health.

The rearrangement uses TRBV5-1 and TRBJ2-7; the D is unclear. V was shortened by 1 base and J by 6 bases, with 14 bases between the two germline ends. The CDR3 is 14 amino acids. CDR1 and CDR2 from the germline V gene are SGHRS and YFSETQ. The CDR3, as DNA: TGCGCCAGCAGCTTGTCCGGCCCGGCCCTCGAGCAGTACTTC. It encodes CASSLSGPALEQYF.

V gene TRBV18 combines with J gene TRBJ2-7, with D tentatively TRBD1 (6 bases). This CDR3 is 14 amino acids long. The ends were cut back, 3 bases at V and 2 bases at J, with 11 bases in the middle. Germline lookup yields CDR1 KGHSH and CDR2 LQKENI. CDR3 loop: CASSPRTATYEQYF. The CDR3, as DNA: TGTGCCAGCTCACCCCGGACAGCGACCTACGAGCAGTACTTC.

The chain uses TRBV5-1 and TRBJ1-1; 7 bases are shared with TRBD1. The CDR3 extends over 13 amino acids. The V segment lost 0 bases and the J segment 6 bases; nucleotides outside the gene matches: 2. Germline CDR1 is SGHRS and CDR2 is YFSETQ. The CDR3 coding sequence is TGCGCCAGCAGCTTGGGACAGGGCCCTGAAGCTTTCTTT. The encoded protein is CASSLGQGPEAFF.

V and J are TRBV9 and TRBJ1-2, with D possibly matching TRBD1 (5 bases). This CDR3 is built from 13 residues. The V and J ends lost 4 bases and 4 bases respectively, with 11 bases between them. Germline V gene sequence: CDR1 SGDLS, CDR2 YYNGEE. The CDR3 loop is CASSPQVSYGYTF. CDR3 nucleotides: TGTGCCAGCAGCCCACAGGTCTCCTATGGCTACACCTTC.

This chain connects TRBV6-6 to TRBJ1-6; D is unclear. The CDR3 has 15 residues. The germline CDR1 and CDR2 sequences are MNHNY and SVGAGI (reference sequence). V shed 2 bases and J shed 9 bases, with 14 bases lying between them. For the CDR3, the DNA is TGTGCCAGCAGTTACCAAACATCGACGGGTTCACCCCTCCACTTT. It is translated as CASSYQTSTGSPLHF.

The chain couples TRBV10-3 to TRBJ2-2, with TRBD2 matching over 10 bases. This CDR3 is 16 amino acids long. V lost 4 bases to trimming and J lost 0 bases; unmatched junction nucleotides: 2. Germline CDR1 reads ENHRY; CDR2 reads SYGVKD. The CDR3 reads CAISGLAGANTGELFF. DNA of the CDR3: TGTGCCATCAGTGGACTAGCGGGTGCGAACACCGGGGAGCTGTTTTTT.

The rearrangement links TRBV18 to TRBJ2-5; 8 bases agree with TRBD1. The CDR3 contains 15 residues. V shed 6 bases, J shed 1 base, and the junction held 7 bases outside the gene matches. The germline CDR1 and CDR2 sequences are KGHSH and LQKENI. The CDR3: CASSSRQGPQETQYF. The CDR3 coding sequence is TGTGCCAGCTCGTCGAGACAGGGGCCCCAAGAGACCCAGTACTTC. The full variable domain, completed using reference TRBV18 and TRBJ2-5, is NAGVMQNPRHLVRRRGQEARLRCSPMKGHSHVYWYRQLPEEGLKFMVYLQKENIIDESGMPKERFSAEFPKEGPSILRIQQVVRGDSAAYFCASSSRQGPQETQYFGPGTRLLVL.

The chain is built from TRBV7-9 and TRBJ1-3; 9 bases map to TRBD1. CDR3 size: 17 residues. CDR1 and CDR2 (germline): SEHNR, FQNEAQ (reference sequence). J gave up 2 bases and V 5 bases, and 10 bases lay outside the gene matches. CDR3 in DNA: TGTGCCAGCAGCCCGGGCCGTGGGACAGGGCCTGGAAACACCATATATTTT. Its translation: CASSPGRGTGPGNTIYF.

The gene calls are TRBV4-1 and TRBJ1-5; perhaps TRBD1 as D (5 bases). Germline CDR1 reads MGHRA; CDR2 reads YSYEKL. V lost 1 base to trimming and J lost 2 bases, with 15 bases between them. The CDR3 loop spans 17 amino acids. CDR3 DNA: TGCGCCAGCAGCCAAGTGTCCAGGGTGTCGGGCAATCAGCCCCAGCATTTT. Encoded protein: CASSQVSRVSGNQPQHF.

The chain carries TRBV4-1 and TRBJ2-3, with 12 bases aligning to TRBD2. V lost 0 bases and J lost 4; bases outside the gene matches: 8. The CDR3 loop spans 18 amino acids. In germline, CDR1 is MGHRA, CDR2 YSYEKL. The CDR3 reads CASSQDGLAGGGSDTQYF. The CDR3 DNA reads TGCGCCAGCAGCCAAGACGGGCTAGCGGGGGGGGGTTCAGATACGCAGTATTTT.

This rearrangement joins TRBV7-9 to TRBJ1-1; D possibly corresponds to TRBD1 (5 bases). Germline V CDR1 and CDR2: SEHNR, FQNEAQ (reference sequence). Trimming shortened V by 2 bases and J by 6 bases, and 10 bases separated the two germline ends. This CDR3 has 13 amino acids. The CDR3: CASSLQGDPEAFF. CDR3 DNA sequence: TGTGCCAGCAGCTTACAGGGCGATCCTGAAGCTTTCTTT. Drawing the rest from reference TRBV7-9 and TRBJ1-1, the complete variable domain is DTGVSQNPRHKITKRGQNVTFRCDPISEHNRLYWYRQTLGQGPEFLTYFQNEAQLEKSRLLSDRFSAERPKGSFSTLEIQRTEQGDSAMYLCASSLQGDPEAFFGQGTRLTVV.

This chain joins TRBV5-1 and TRBJ2-1; D assignment may be TRBD1 or TRBD2 (6 bases each). The CDR3 loop spans 14 amino acids. Between the trimmed V and J ends, which lost 5 bases and 3 bases, there was a span of 12 bases. Germline V gene sequence: CDR1 SGHRS, CDR2 YFSETQ. The CDR3 is CASRRGEVYNEQFF. CDR3 sequence (DNA): TGCGCCAGCAGGAGGGGGGAAGTCTACAATGAGCAGTTCTTC. The full variable domain, in which reference TRBV5-1 and TRBJ2-1 provide the parts outside the CDR3, is KAGVTQTPRYLIKTRGQQVTLSCSPISGHRSVSWYQQTPGQGLQFLFEYFSETQRNKGNFPGRFSGRQFSNSRSEMNVSTLELGDSALYLCASRRGEVYNEQFFGPGTRLTVL.

The chain joins TRBV9 to TRBJ2-3; D may be TRBD2 (6 bases). The CDR3 runs 16 residues. The germline V gene encodes CDR1 SGDLS and CDR2 YYNGEE. V lost 0 bases, J lost 2 bases, and 13 bases lay in between. The chain's CDR3 is CASSVGARGDTDTQYF. CDR3 sequence (DNA): TGTGCCAGCAGCGTAGGGGCTCGCGGGGACACAGATACGCAGTATTTT. The full variable domain, with the rest looked up from reference TRBV9 and TRBJ2-3, is DSGVTQTPKHLITATGQRVTLRCSPRSGDLSVYWYQQSLDQGLQFLIQYYNGEERAKGNILERFSAQQFPDLHSELNLSSLELGDSALYFCASSVGARGDTDTQYFGPGTRLTVL.

The chain recombines TRBV7-2 with TRBJ2-5; D is unclear. Germline lookup yields CDR1 SGHTA and CDR2 FQGNSA. The length of the CDR3 is 12 residues. The V gene lost 5 bases and the J gene lost 5 bases, with 9 bases spanning the gap. CDR3 nucleotides: TGTGCCAGCAGCCCAAGCGCGGAGACCCAGTACTTC. Translating gives CASSPSAETQYF.